The clone carrying this T cell receptor beta chain was seen ten or more times. Per the germline V gene, CDR1 is SGHVS and CDR2 is FQNEAQ. The germline V and J ends were trimmed by 3 bases and 6 bases, with 15 bases remaining between them. This CDR3 contains 14 residues. No treatment had been given to any patient before thyroid surgery. The entry originates in a study of metastatic and nonmetastatic thyroid tumors. About the study: Across peripheral blood and tumor or nodule tissue samples taken from malignant and benign thyroid patients, the repertoires were compared with one another.

TCRdb recomputed clones from the PCR reads via MiXCR. This sample yields about 15,000 clones, of which 15% to 20% are seen a single time; roughly 13% belongs to the top ten. The rearrangement joins TRBV7-8 to TRBJ2-7; perhaps TRBD2 as D (7 bases). This clonotype was obtained from a female donor with papillary thyroid cancer or a benign thyroid nodule (not recorded which). Some clones in this sample may be carry-over from other donors' samples. Sequenced input: blood. CDR3 DNA sequence: TGTGCCAGCAGCTTGGGGGGGCAGGGCGCCGAGCAGTACTTC. It yields the protein CASSLGGQGAEQYF.